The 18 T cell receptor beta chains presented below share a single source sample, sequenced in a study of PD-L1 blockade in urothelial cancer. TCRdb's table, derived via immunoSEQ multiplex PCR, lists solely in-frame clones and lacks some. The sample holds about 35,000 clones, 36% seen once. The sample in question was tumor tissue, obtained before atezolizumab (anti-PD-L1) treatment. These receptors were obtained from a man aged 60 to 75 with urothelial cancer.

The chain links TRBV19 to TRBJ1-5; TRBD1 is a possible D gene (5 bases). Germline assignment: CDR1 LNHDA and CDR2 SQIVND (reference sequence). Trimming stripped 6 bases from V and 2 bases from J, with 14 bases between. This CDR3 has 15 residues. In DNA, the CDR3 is TGTGCCAGTAGACAAGGTGGGGGACGCAATCAGCCCCAGCATTTT. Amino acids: CASRQGGGRNQPQHF.

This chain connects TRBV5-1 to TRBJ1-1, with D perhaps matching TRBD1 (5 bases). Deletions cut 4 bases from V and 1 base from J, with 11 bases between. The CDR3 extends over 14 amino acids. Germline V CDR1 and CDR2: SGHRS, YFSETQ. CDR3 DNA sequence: TGCGCCAGCAGCCGGGGGGACCGGAACACTGAAGCTTTCTTT. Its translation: CASSRGDRNTEAFF.

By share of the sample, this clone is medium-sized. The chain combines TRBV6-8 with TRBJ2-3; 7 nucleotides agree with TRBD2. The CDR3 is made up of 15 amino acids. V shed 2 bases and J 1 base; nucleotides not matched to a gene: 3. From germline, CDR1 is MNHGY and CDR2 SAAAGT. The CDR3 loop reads CASSYNSGGTDTQYF. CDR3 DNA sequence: TGTGCCAGCAGTTACAACAGCGGGGGCACAGATACGCAGTATTTT.

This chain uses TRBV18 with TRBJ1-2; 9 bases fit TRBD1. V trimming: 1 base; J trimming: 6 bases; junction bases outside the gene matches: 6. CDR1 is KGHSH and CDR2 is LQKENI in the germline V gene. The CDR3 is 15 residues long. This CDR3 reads CASSPRDRAEDGYTF. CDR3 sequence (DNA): TGTGCCAGCTCACCACGGGACAGGGCCGAAGATGGCTACACCTTC.

The CDR3 DNA reads TGTGCCAGTTCGATGACTAGCGGGGAATACAATGAGCAGTTCTTC. Protein: CASSMTSGEYNEQFF. The chain employs TRBV19 and TRBJ2-1; 11 bases line up with TRBD2. Germline trimming cut 8 bases from V and 4 bases from J; bases unmatched to any gene: 7. CDR3 length: 15 amino acids. Looked up from germline, CDR1 is LNHDA and CDR2 is SQIVND (reference sequence).

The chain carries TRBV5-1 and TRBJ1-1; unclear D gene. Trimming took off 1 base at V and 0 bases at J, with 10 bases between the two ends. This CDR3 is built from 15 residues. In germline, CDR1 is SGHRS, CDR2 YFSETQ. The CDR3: CASSLWRGLNTEAFF. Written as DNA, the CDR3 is TGCGCCAGCAGCTTGTGGCGGGGTCTGAACACTGAAGCTTTCTTT.

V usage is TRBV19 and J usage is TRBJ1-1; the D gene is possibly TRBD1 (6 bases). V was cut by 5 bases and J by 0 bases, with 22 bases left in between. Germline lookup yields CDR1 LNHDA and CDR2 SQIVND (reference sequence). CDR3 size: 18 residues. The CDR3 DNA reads TGTGCCAGTAGTCAGGACAGCGAAAGGAATATCATGAACACTGAAGCTTTCTTT. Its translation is CASSQDSERNIMNTEAFF. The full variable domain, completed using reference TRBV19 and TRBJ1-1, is DGGITQSPKYLFRKEGQNVTLSCEQNLNHDAMYWYRQDPGQGLRLIYYSQIVNDFQKGDIAEGYSVSREKKESFPLTVTSAQKNPTAFYLCASSQDSERNIMNTEAFFGQGTRLTVV.

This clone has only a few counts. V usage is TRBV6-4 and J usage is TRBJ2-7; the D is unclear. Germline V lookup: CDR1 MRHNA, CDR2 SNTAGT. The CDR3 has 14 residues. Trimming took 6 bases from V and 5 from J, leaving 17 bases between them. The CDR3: CASSPLPISHEQYF. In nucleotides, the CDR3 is TGTGCCAGCAGCCCACTCCCGATAAGCCACGAGCAGTACTTC.

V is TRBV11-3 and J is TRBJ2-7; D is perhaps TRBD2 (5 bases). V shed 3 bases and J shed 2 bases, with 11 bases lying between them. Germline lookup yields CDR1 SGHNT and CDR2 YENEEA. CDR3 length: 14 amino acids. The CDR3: CASSLERLTYEQYF. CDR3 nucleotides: TGTGCCAGCAGCTTGGAGCGGCTAACCTACGAGCAGTACTTC.

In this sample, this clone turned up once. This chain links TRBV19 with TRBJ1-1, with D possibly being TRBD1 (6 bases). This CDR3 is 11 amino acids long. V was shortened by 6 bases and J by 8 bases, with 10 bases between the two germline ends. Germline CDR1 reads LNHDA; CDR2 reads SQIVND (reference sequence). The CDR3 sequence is CASSRQEEAFF. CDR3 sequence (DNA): TGTGCCAGTAGCCGACAGGAAGAAGCTTTCTTT.

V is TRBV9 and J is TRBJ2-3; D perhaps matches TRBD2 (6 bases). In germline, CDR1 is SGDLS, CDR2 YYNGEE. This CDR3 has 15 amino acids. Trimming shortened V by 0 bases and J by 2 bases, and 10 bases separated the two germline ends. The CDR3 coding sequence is TGTGCCAGCAGCGTAGAGGCGGGGCTCACAGATACGCAGTATTTT. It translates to CASSVEAGLTDTQYF.

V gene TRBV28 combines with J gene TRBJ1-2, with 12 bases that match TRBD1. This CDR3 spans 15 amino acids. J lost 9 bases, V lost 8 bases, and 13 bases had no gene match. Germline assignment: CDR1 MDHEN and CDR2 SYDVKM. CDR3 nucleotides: TGTGCCAGCGGATTTAGCGGGGGACAGGGGGCGCGCTACACCTTC. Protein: CASGFSGGQGARYTF.

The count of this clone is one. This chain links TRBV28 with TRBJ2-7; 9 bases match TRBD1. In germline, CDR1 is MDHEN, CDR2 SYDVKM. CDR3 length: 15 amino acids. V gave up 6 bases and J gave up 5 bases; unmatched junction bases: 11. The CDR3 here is CASRTGTGIEHEQYF. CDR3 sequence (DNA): TGTGCCAGCAGAACCGGGACAGGGATCGAGCACGAGCAGTACTTC.

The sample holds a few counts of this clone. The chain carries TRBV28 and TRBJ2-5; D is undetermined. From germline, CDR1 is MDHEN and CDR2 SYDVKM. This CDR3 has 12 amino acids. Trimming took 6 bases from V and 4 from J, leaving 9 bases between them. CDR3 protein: CASSQWVETQYF. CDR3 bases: TGTGCCAGCAGCCAGTGGGTAGAGACCCAGTACTTC.

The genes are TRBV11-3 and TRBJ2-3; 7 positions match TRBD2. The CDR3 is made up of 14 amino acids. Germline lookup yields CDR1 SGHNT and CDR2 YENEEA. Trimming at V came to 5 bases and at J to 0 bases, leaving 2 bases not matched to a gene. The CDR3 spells CASSQAGSTDTQYF. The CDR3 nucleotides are TGTGCCAGCAGCCAAGCGGGGAGCACAGATACGCAGTATTTT.

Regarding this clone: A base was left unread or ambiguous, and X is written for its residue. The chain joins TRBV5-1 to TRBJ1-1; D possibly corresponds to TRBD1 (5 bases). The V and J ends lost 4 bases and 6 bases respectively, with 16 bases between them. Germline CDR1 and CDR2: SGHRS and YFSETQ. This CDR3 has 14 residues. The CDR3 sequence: CASSELQGXAEAFF. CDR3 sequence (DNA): TGCGCCAGCAGCGAACTGCAGGGTRTGGCTGAAGCTTTCTTT.

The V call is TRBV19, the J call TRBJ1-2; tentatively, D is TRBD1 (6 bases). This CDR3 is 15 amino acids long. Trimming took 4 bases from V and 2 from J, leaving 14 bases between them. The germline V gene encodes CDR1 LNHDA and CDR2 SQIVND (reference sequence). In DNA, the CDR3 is TGTGCCAGTAGTAACATCCAGGGGAAGAACTATGGCTACACCTTC. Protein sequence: CASSNIQGKNYGYTF.

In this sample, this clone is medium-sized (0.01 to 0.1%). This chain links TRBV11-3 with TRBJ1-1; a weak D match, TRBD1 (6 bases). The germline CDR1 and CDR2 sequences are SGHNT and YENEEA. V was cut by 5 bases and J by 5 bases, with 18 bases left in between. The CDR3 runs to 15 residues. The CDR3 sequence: CASSVSTGARTEAFF. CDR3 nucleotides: TGTGCCAGCAGCGTAAGCACGGGGGCGCGAACTGAAGCTTTCTTT.